The text below deals with one TCR beta chain. What it recognizes is unknown. Germline loops: CDR1 SGDLS, CDR2 YYNGEE. V gave up 3 bases and J gave up 7 bases, with 21 bases separating them. The CDR3 runs 16 residues. The sample belongs to a study of cytomegalovirus exposure and HLA in healthy donors. General study results and limits: Reported results showed that the classifier diagnosed cytomegalovirus status with high specificity and sensitivity. It was found in a later analysis that first-cohort TCR clusters tended to co-occur in the 100 to 150 validation repertoires. Three chains tied to CMV proved CMV antigen-specific in vitro. The dataset shows that most TCR sequences were rare, while some public TCRs occurred in many donors.

TCRdb's copy holds only in-frame clones and misses some; the assay was immunoSEQ multiplex PCR. The repertoire holds 150,000 to 200,000 clones, with just under 90% as singletons. The chain uses TRBV9 and TRBJ2-3; a possible D gene is TRBD1 (6 bases). The source of this sequence is a woman aged 18-35 years in good health and CMV-seropositive. The specimen was PBMCs. The CDR3 DNA follows: TGTGCCAGCAGCGGTGACGGGCAGGGGCATTCCCATACGCAGTATTTT. Amino acids: CASSGDGQGHSHTQYF. The full variable domain, rest sourced from reference TRBV9 and TRBJ2-3, is DSGVTQTPKHLITATGQRVTLRCSPRSGDLSVYWYQQSLDQGLQFLIQYYNGEERAKGNILERFSAQQFPDLHSELNLSSLELGDSALYFCASSGDGQGHSHTQYFGPGTRLTVL.